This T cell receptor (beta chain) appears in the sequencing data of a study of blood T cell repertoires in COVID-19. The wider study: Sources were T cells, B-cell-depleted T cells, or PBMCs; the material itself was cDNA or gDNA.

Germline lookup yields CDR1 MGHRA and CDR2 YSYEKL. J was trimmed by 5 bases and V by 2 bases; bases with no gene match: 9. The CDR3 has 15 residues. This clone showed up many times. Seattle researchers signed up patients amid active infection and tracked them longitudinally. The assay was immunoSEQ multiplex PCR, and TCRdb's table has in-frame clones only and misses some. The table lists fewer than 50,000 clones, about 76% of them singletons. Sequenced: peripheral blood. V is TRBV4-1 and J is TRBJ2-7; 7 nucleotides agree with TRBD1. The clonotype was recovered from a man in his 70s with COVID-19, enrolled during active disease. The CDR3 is CASSQRTGVEDEQYF. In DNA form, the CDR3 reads TGCGCCAGCAGCCAACGAACAGGGGTTGAAGACGAGCAGTACTTC.